This TCR beta chain was captured by sequencing in a study of cytotoxic CD8 clonotypes in ibrutinib-treated CLL. Overall study: After a median of around 70 months, 14 patients stayed remitted and some 12 progressed; responses had been partial in 24 and complete in 2. Response specimens were obtained following a median treatment duration of approximately 11 months, with a range of 6 to 36. Average yields of 255,043 productive templates and 75,000 to 95,000 productive rearrangements characterized the samples.

V lost 3 bases to trimming and J lost 6 bases, with 8 bases between them. CDR1 SGHDN and CDR2 FVKESK come from the germline V gene. The CDR3 has 13 residues. TCRdb's table, derived via immunoSEQ multiplex PCR, lists solely in-frame clones and lacks some. Of some 130,000 clones listed, 70% to 90% are singletons. The sequenced sample was PBMCs, obtained after 24 months of ibrutinib treatment. The TCR comes from a human donor with chronic lymphocytic leukemia. This rearrangement joins TRBV14 to TRBJ2-2; D is perhaps TRBD2 (6 bases). The CDR3 DNA sequence: TGTGCCAGCAGCCAGTGGGGGGCCGGGGAGCTGTTTTTT. It is translated as CASSQWGAGELFF.